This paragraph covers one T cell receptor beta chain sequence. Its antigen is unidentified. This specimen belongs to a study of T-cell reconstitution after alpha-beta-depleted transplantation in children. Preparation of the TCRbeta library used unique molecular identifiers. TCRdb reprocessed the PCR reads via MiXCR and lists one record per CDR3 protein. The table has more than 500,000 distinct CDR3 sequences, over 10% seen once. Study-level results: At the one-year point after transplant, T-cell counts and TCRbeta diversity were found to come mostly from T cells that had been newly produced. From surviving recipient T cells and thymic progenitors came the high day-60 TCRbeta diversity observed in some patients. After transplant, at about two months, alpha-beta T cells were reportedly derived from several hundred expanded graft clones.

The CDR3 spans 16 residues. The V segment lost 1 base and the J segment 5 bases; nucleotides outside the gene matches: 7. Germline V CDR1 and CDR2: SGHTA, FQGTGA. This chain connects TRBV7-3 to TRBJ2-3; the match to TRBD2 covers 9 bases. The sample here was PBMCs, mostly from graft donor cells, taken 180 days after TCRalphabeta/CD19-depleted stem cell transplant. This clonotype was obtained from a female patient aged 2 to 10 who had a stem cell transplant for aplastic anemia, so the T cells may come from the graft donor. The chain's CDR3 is CASSLRGSGRKDTQYF. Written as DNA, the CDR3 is TGTGCCAGCAGCTTAAGGGGTAGCGGGAGAAAAGATACGCAGTATTTT.